This T cell receptor (beta chain) was observed in a study of blood T cell repertoires in COVID-19. Study at large: Donors in the United States, Italy and Spain gave samples during acute or convalescent COVID-19. T cells, B-cell-depleted T cells, or PBMCs supplied cDNA or gDNA.

Per the authors' pipeline: Reference gene primer amplification gave estimated nucleated cell counts. TCRdb's copy holds only in-frame clones and misses some; the assay was immunoSEQ multiplex PCR. V and J calls and clone size are copied from that table; D and trimming were computed from the DNA. The sample lists 200,000 to 250,000 clones; 83% were seen once. Trimming cost V 0 bases and J 3 bases, with 12 bases left between them. Germline V gene data show CDR1 as SQVTM and CDR2 as ANQGSEA. The CDR3 is 15 amino acids. One Seattle source followed patients from active infection through their disease course.

Material: peripheral blood. This sequence was found in a woman in her twenties or thirties with COVID-19, enrolled during active disease. The rearrangement uses TRBV29-1 and TRBJ2-4; tentative D call: TRBD1 (6 bases). In nucleotides, the CDR3 is TGCAGCGTTGAAGATCTACAGGACAGCAAAAACATTCAGTACTTC. Translation gives CSVEDLQDSKNIQYF.